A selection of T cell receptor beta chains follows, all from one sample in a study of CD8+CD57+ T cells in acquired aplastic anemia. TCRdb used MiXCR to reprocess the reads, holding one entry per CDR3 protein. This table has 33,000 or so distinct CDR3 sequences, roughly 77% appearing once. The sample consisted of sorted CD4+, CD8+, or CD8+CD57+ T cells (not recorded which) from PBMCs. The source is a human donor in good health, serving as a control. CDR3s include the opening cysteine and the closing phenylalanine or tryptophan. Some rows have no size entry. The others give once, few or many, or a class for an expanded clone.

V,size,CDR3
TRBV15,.,CATDYGTGNQPQHF
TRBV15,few,CATSPPDLNYGYTF
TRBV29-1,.,CSAGTGSYEQYF
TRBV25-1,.,CASRQANSGNTIYF
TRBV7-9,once,CASSRTSHYGYTF
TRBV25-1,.,CASSELGSGTDTQYF
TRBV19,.,CASSELGRGGGKTQYF
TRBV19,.,CASSNTGEGEGYTF
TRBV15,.,CATSKTGVGTEAFF
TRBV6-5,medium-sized,CASSLQGRQPQHF
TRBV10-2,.,CASSIGGLVSYEQYF
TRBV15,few,CATSSGVTSYEQYF
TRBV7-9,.,CASSLRQGPEQYF
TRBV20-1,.,CSATYRDRGRRERKPQHF
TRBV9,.,CASNGGTEAFF
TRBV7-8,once,CASSSQGLLANEQFF
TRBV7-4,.,CASSPKYEQYF
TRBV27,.,CASSYRDSTDTQYF
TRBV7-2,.,CASSKDSEKLFF
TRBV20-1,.,CSASSRQGGQPQHF
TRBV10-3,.,CASSYSGGGAYEQYF
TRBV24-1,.,CATSETSGNTYF
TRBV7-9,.,CASSDGRRGYTEAFF
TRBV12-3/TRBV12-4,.,CASSFRGDGTEAFF
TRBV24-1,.,CATSDGLSNEQFF
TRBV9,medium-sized,CASSPMGDGQHGYTF
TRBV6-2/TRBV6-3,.,CASSYSFRGQGDEQYF
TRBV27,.,CASSSPTGGTYEQYF
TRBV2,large,CASSEWVRTPLHF
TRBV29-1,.,CSVGGDIRTDTQYF
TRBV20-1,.,CSAESRTYEQYF
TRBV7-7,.,CASSSSGTGGSGANVLTF
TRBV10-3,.,CAIGQGAEKLFF
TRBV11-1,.,CASSLTGTRIHGNSGYTF
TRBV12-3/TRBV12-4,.,CASTDREGYTF
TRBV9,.,CASSLMDRDNSPLHF
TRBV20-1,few,CSARELGTGGESPLHF
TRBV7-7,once,CASSFSGGVQETQYF
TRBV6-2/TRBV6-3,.,CASSYEILAGGAPTDTQYF
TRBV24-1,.,CATSDRLGQQETQYF
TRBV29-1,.,CSVGTSGGVVTQYF
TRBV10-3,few,CAISQQGFHEQYF
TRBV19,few,CASSIAGSANEKLLF
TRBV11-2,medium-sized,CASSLEGRETQYF
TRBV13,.,CASSLGTWNTEAFF